This TCR beta chain came from a study of shared clonotypes between healthy human individuals. General study results and limits: Memory subsets generally showed smaller estimated richness than naive subsets did.

Free of recent acute infections or vaccinations, the donors were healthy HIV-negative adults. The sample holds one count of this clone. Its antigen is undetermined. For each subset, genomic DNA was distributed in equal portions over several immunoSEQ plates. In the original analysis: Junction-only immunoSEQ sequences carried no quality scores, so filtering differed. Clones were sequenced by immunoSEQ multiplex PCR, and TCRdb holds only the in-frame ones, with some missing. That table is the source of V, J and clone size, and D and trimming were worked out from the DNA. Here the sample spans roughly 2.4 million clones, around 95% being singletons. Germline-derived CDR1 and CDR2 are MNHEY and SVGAGI. This CDR3 spans 15 amino acids. V lost 5 bases and J lost 5, with 18 bases in between.

The J gene is TRBJ1-1, the V gene TRBV6-5; D gene unclear. The sequenced sample consisted of naive CD4+ T cells sorted from blood. The subset denotes: CD45RA+ positively selected. This clonotype was obtained from a man younger than 35 in good health. CDR3 sequence: CASSPRALIRTEAFF. As DNA, the CDR3 is TGTGCCAGCAGTCCGAGGGCCTTAATACGGACTGAAGCTTTCTTT.